This TCR beta chain came from a study of relationships among human T cell subsets. As regards this clonotype: Its cognate antigen is unknown.

Study-wide points: V, D, J usage, CDR3 length and N-additions were similar across seven subsets.

Bead selections for CD25, CD56 and CD294 left a flow-through collected as Th1 cells. Semiquantitative ARM-PCR amplified T cell receptor alpha and beta CDR3 regions from mRNA. In ARM-PCR, communal superprimers followed tagged nested gene-specific primers for exponential amplification. TCRdb called the multiplex PCR reads again in MiXCR, with one record for every CDR3 protein. The sample carries more than 10,000 distinct CDR3 sequences, about 67% recorded once. V dropped 2 bases and J dropped 5 bases, with 13 bases sitting between them. CDR3 length: 14 amino acids. Germline V gene data show CDR1 as MDHEN and CDR2 as SYDVKM.

The TCR sequence derives from a man aged 35 to 55 in good health. This chain joins TRBV28 and TRBJ2-7, with a tentative D call TRBD1 (5 bases). Sequencing was done on a sample of CD4+ Th1 cells sorted from blood. The CDR3: CASSLRGREHEQYF. In DNA, the CDR3 is TGTGCCAGCAGTTTACGCGGCAGGGAACACGAGCAGTACTTC.